This T cell receptor (beta chain) was profiled in a study of CXCR3-negative and CXCR3-positive naive CD8 T cells. This CDR3 contains 13 residues. Germline lookup yields CDR1 SQVTM and CDR2 ANQGSEA. Cells that were CD45RO-CCR7+CD27+CD95- constituted naive CD8+ T cells. The libraries of TRB cDNA were constructed through 5' RACE using UMI labels. One entry per CDR3 protein, without DNA, is what TCRdb gives after re-calling the 5' RACE reads. This specimen shows around 96,000 distinct CDR3 sequences; the ten leading clones hold over 1.5%. Sequencing was done on a sample of naive CXCR3- CD8+ T cells from blood. Described subset: CD45RO-CCR7+CD27+CD95- naive CD8+ T cells lacking CXCR3 (TNR3-). The chain combines TRBV29-1 with TRBJ2-1; TCRdb's assignment of TRBD1 cannot be checked, as there is no DNA. The TCR originated in a human donor in good health. Some clones in this sample may be carry-over from other donors' samples. This chain's CDR3 is CSVSPGQGAEQFF.